This T cell receptor beta chain was identified in a study of cytomegalovirus exposure and HLA in healthy donors. PCR involved 60 Vbeta and 13 Jbeta primers. Only in-frame clones appear in the TCRdb table, and some are missing; sequencing was by immunoSEQ multiplex PCR. The profile shows about 140,000 clones, about four fifths of them singletons. The sequence came from a man in his forties in good health and CMV-seropositive. The material sequenced was PBMCs.

The CDR3 here is CASSLQGQGLDGYTF. In nucleotides, the CDR3 is TGTGCCAGCAGCTTACAGGGGCAGGGTCTGGATGGCTACACCTTC. V is TRBV11-3 and J is TRBJ1-2, with a weak D call TRBD1 (6 bases). From germline, CDR1 is SGHNT and CDR2 YENEEA. V lost 2 bases and J lost 6, with 16 bases in between. The CDR3 sequence is 15 residues long.